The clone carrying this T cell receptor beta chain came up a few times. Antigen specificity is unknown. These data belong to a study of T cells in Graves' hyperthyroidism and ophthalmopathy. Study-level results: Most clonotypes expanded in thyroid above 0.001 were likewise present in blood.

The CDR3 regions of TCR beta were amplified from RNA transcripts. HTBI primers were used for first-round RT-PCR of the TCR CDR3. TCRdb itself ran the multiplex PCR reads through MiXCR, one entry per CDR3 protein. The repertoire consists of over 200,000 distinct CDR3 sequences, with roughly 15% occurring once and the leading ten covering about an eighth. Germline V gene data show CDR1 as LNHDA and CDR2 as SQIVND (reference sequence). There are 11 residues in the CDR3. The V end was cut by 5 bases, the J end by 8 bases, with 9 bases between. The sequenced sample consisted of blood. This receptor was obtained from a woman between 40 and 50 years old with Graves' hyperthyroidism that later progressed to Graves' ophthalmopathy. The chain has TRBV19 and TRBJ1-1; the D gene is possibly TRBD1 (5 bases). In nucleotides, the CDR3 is TGTGCCAGTAGTTCGGGACCCGAAGCTTTCTTT. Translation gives CASSSGPEAFF.